These 25 T cell receptor beta chains share one sample of origin, sequenced in a study of blood T cell repertoires in COVID-19 (dated by TCRdb to about 2020). The library was made by the immunoSEQ multiplex PCR assay. This immuneACCESS table, as held by TCRdb, lists in-frame sequences with V and J called but not all clones. Of the missing ones, under half trace to an unresolved V gene in checked studies; the others have no known cause. This sample gives approximately 150,000 clones in total; 75% to 85% of them show up just once. The top ten clones comprise about a tenth of the sample. The sample was peripheral blood. The receptors here all came from a human donor in a cohort sampled during active COVID-19.

The chain has TRBV2 and TRBJ2-1; 8 bases map to TRBD2. The CDR3 has 17 residues. V shed 4 bases, J shed 9 bases, and the junction held 17 bases outside the gene matches. Germline V gene data show CDR1 as SNHLY and CDR2 as FYNNEI. The CDR3 sequence: CASSATLGSGSTGEQFF. The DNA of the CDR3 is TGTGCCAGCAGTGCTACCCTGGGGAGCGGGAGCACGGGTGAGCAGTTCTTC.

The chain links TRBV7-9 to TRBJ2-7; D uncertain. Germline-derived CDR1 and CDR2 are SEHNR and FQNEAQ (reference sequence). This CDR3 has 15 residues. Trimming took off 4 bases at V and 0 bases at J, with 13 bases between the two ends. The CDR3 loop is CASSSPRWPSYEQYF. CDR3 sequence (DNA): TGTGCCAGCAGCTCTCCGCGGTGGCCCTCCTACGAGCAGTACTTC.

The CDR3 bases are TGTGCCAGTAGTATCGGGGCGCGGGGCAATGAGCAGTTCTTC. Protein sequence: CASSIGARGNEQFF. This chain links TRBV19 with TRBJ2-1; D is possibly TRBD2 (6 bases). This CDR3 spans 14 amino acids. Trimming pared 3 bases from V and 6 bases from J, leaving 12 bases between. Looked up from germline, CDR1 is LNHDA and CDR2 is SQIVND (reference sequence).

The V call is TRBV7-9, the J call TRBJ2-1; 7 bases match TRBD2. Germline values: CDR1 SEHNR, CDR2 FQNEAQ (reference sequence). Trimming removed 7 bases from V and 3 bases from J; junction bases left unmatched: 9. The CDR3 has 15 amino acids. The CDR3 here is CASTSGGRVYNEQFF. The CDR3 DNA sequence: TGTGCCAGCACCAGTGGGGGGAGGGTCTACAATGAGCAGTTCTTC.

V and J are TRBV4-3 and TRBJ1-6; D possibly corresponds to TRBD1 (5 bases). V lost 1 base to trimming and J lost 8 bases, with 15 bases between them. The CDR3 spans 16 residues. Germline CDR1 and CDR2: LGHNA and YSLEER. The DNA of the CDR3 is TGCGCCAGCAGCCAAGCCTTGGGGGGTACGCATTCACCCCTCCACTTT. Its translation is CASSQALGGTHSPLHF.

The rearrangement joins TRBV19 to TRBJ2-2, with D uncertain. Per germline, CDR1 LNHDA and CDR2 SQIVND (reference sequence). CDR3 length equals 14 residues. Trimming shortened V by 5 bases and J by 1 base, and 8 bases separated the two germline ends. The CDR3 sequence is CASSEVQNTGELFF. The CDR3 DNA is TGTGCCAGTAGTGAGGTCCAGAACACCGGGGAGCTGTTTTTT. Based on the CDR3 plus reference TRBV19 and TRBJ2-2, the full variable domain is DGGITQSPKYLFRKEGQNVTLSCEQNLNHDAMYWYRQDPGQGLRLIYYSQIVNDFQKGDIAEGYSVSREKKESFPLTVTSAQKNPTAFYLCASSEVQNTGELFFGEGSRLTVL.

The chain combines TRBV27 with TRBJ2-5, with no clear D. Germline V lookup: CDR1 MNHEY, CDR2 SMNVEV (reference sequence). V was clipped by 0 bases and J by 2 bases, with 13 bases between them. This CDR3 has 16 amino acids. CDR3 residues: CASSLSPHGSQETQYF. CDR3 DNA: TGTGCCAGCAGTTTATCCCCCCACGGGTCACAAGAGACCCAGTACTTC.

The chain employs TRBV5-4 and TRBJ1-1; D not resolved. The CDR3 is made up of 15 amino acids. V lost 0 bases and J 0 bases, leaving 9 bases between the germline ends. The germline CDR1 and CDR2 sequences are SGHNT and YYREEE (reference sequence). Written as DNA, the CDR3 is TGTGCCAGCAGCTTGGGGGCAGCTATGAACACTGAAGCTTTCTTT. Protein product: CASSLGAAMNTEAFF.

This clone was detected only once. A junction end diverges from the germline sequence, so it may reflect a read error. V and J are TRBV3-1 (or the pseudogene TRBV3-2) and TRBJ2-7, with 8 bases aligning to TRBD2. CDR3 size: 15 residues. CDR1 and CDR2 from the germline V gene are LGHDT and YNNKEL (reference sequence). The CDR3 region is CASSEEAGRVHEQYF. The CDR3 coding sequence is TGTGCCAGCAGCGAAGAGGCCGGGAGGGTCCACGAGCAGTACTTC.

The chain is built from TRBV2 and TRBJ2-2; the D is unclear. This CDR3 has 12 residues. The V and J ends lost 7 bases and 7 bases respectively, with 10 bases between them. Looked up from germline, CDR1 is SNHLY and CDR2 is FYNNEI. The CDR3 sequence is CASTDLGGELFF. CDR3 nucleotide sequence: TGTGCCAGCACCGACTTGGGCGGGGAGCTGTTTTTT.

This clone has a handful of counts. CDR3 residues: CASSQPASGTGETQYF. For the CDR3, the DNA is TGTGCCAGCAGCCAACCCGCTAGCGGGACGGGGGAGACCCAGTACTTC. The chain recombines TRBV11-2 with TRBJ2-5, with 9 bases identical to TRBD2. V gave up 5 bases and J gave up 5 bases; unmatched junction bases: 12. Germline V lookup: CDR1 SGHAT, CDR2 FQNNGV. The CDR3 totals 16 residues. The whole variable domain, remainder taken from reference TRBV11-2 and TRBJ2-5, is EAGVAQSPRYKIIEKRQSVAFWCNPISGHATLYWYQQILGQGPKLLIQFQNNGVVDDSQLPKDRFSAERLKGVDSTLKIQPAKLEDSAVYLCASSQPASGTGETQYFGPGTRLLVL.

The chain links TRBV6-2 or TRBV6-3 to TRBJ2-7; possibly TRBD1 for D (6 bases). The ends were cut back, 0 bases at V and 3 bases at J, with 24 bases in the middle. The CDR3 sequence is 19 residues long. Per the germline V gene, CDR1 is MNHEY and CDR2 is SVGEGT. The CDR3 coding sequence is TGTGCCAGCAGTTACTCCGTAGTGGGGGCGGCAAAAACCCACTACGAGCAGTACTTC. It codes for CASSYSVVGAAKTHYEQYF.

The table lists this clone with a few counts. The chain couples TRBV2 to TRBJ1-1, with D possibly matching TRBD1 (5 bases). CDR1 SNHLY and CDR2 FYNNEI come from the germline V gene. Trimming cost V 5 bases and J 5 bases, with 15 bases left between them. The CDR3 is made up of 14 amino acids. CDR3 sequence (DNA): TGTGCCAGCAGTTGGGTCGACAGTAATACTGAAGCTTTCTTT. Its protein is CASSWVDSNTEAFF.

The rearrangement links TRBV9 to TRBJ2-7; D call uncertain. Trimming removed 0 bases at V and 4 bases at J, with 11 bases between. Germline-derived CDR1 and CDR2 are SGDLS and YYNGEE. This CDR3 contains 14 residues. The CDR3 loop is CASSVVAAGYEQYF. The CDR3 DNA follows: TGTGCCAGCAGCGTAGTTGCCGCCGGGTACGAGCAGTACTTC.

The chain employs TRBV7-9 and TRBJ2-1; 12 bases are a match to TRBD2. Germline lookup yields CDR1 SEHNR and CDR2 FQNEAQ (reference sequence). The CDR3 consists of 18 residues. J was trimmed by 4 bases and V by 5 bases; bases with no gene match: 12. CDR3 residues: CASSHPPGLAGGYNEQFF. The DNA for the CDR3 is TGTGCCAGCAGCCACCCACCGGGGCTAGCGGGAGGGTACAATGAGCAGTTCTTC.

Only a few counts were recorded for this clone. CDR3 residues: CASSPTGDTEAFF. For the CDR3, the DNA is TGTGCCAGCTCACCGACGGGGGACACTGAAGCTTTCTTT. V and J are TRBV18 and TRBJ1-1; maybe TRBD1 (5 bases). The V gene lost 3 bases and the J gene lost 3 bases, with 8 bases spanning the gap. The length of the CDR3 is 13 residues. CDR1 KGHSH and CDR2 LQKENI come from the germline V gene.

The J gene is TRBJ2-7, the V gene TRBV24-1, with 8 nucleotides matching TRBD1. The CDR3 extends over 12 amino acids. J was trimmed by 6 bases and V by 9 bases; bases with no gene match: 6. Germline-derived CDR1 and CDR2 are KGHDR and SFDVKD. The CDR3 coding sequence is TGTGCCACCTCCGACAGGGGAGGCGAGCAGTACTTC. Its translation is CATSDRGGEQYF.

The chain has TRBV10-1 and TRBJ2-7, with 7 bases that match TRBD1. With 4 bases clipped from V and 2 bases from J, the junction kept 5 bases outside the gene matches. Germline CDR1 and CDR2: WNHNN and SYGVQD (reference sequence). The CDR3 extends over 14 amino acids. CDR3 in amino acids: CASSAQGFTYEQYF. The CDR3 DNA reads TGCGCCAGCAGTGCACAGGGGTTCACCTACGAGCAGTACTTC.

A single count supports this clone. The genes are TRBV15 and TRBJ2-7; 10 bases match TRBD1. The CDR3 totals 14 residues. Germline assignment: CDR1 LNHNV and CDR2 YYDKDF (reference sequence). V lost 3 bases and J lost 7; bases outside the gene matches: 6. The CDR3 DNA reads TGTGCCACCAGCAGGGACAGGGGGGTTAAGGAGCAGTACTTC. This translates into CATSRDRGVKEQYF.

This chain connects TRBV12-3 or TRBV12-4 to TRBJ2-2; D perhaps matches TRBD2 (5 bases). Trimming cost V 3 bases and J 7 bases, with 6 bases left between them. The CDR3 covers 12 residues. The DNA for the CDR3 is TGTGCCAGCAGTTTTGGACTCGGGGAGCTGTTTTTT. Residues: CASSFGLGELFF.

The V gene is TRBV5-4, the J gene TRBJ1-2; no definite D call. The germline CDR1 and CDR2 sequences are SGHNT and YYREEE (reference sequence). With 4 bases removed from V and 4 bases from J, the gap between germline ends came to 14 bases. The CDR3 sequence is 14 residues long. In DNA, the CDR3 is TGTGCCAGCAGCCACCAGGTGGTAACCTATGGCTACACCTTC. Protein sequence: CASSHQVVTYGYTF.

The chain carries TRBV14 and TRBJ2-3; the D gene is possibly TRBD1 (6 bases). The CDR3 is 15 residues long. CDR1 SGHDN and CDR2 FVKESK come from the germline V gene. The V and J ends lost 2 bases and 5 bases respectively, with 14 bases between them. For the CDR3, the DNA is TGTGCCAGCAGCCAATATCAGGGGCGCGGAGATACGCAGTATTTT. Amino acid sequence: CASSQYQGRGDTQYF.

The CDR3, as DNA: TGTGCCAGCAGTGAATTTTTGGAAAAAGGAGCGGGGGGTCGGAGCACAGATACGCAGTATTTT. This sequence encodes CASSEFLEKGAGGRSTDTQYF. V gene TRBV6-1 combines with J gene TRBJ2-3, with 9 bases aligning to TRBD2. Germline CDR1 is MNHNS and CDR2 is SASEGT. CDR3 length: 21 amino acids. The J segment lost 0 bases and the V segment lost 2 bases, leaving 18 bases of the junction unmatched.

Ten or more counts support this clone. The chain is built from TRBV11-2 and TRBJ1-3; 7 bases line up with TRBD1. The CDR3 is made up of 16 amino acids. The ends lost 5 bases at V and 0 bases at J; junction bases unmatched: 7. The germline CDR1 and CDR2 sequences are SGHAT and FQNNGV. In nucleotides, the CDR3 is TGTGCCAGCAGCCCGCCGGGACAGATCTCTGGAAACACCATATATTTT. Translating it yields CASSPPGQISGNTIYF.

The CDR3 spells CASSIRRGLQGTEAFF. CDR3 DNA: TGTGCCAGTAGTATAAGAAGGGGGCTGCAGGGAACTGAAGCTTTCTTT. The genes are TRBV19 and TRBJ1-1, with TRBD1 matching 7 bases. From germline, CDR1 is LNHDA and CDR2 SQIVND (reference sequence). CDR3 length: 16 residues. With 2 bases clipped from V and 5 bases from J, the junction kept 11 bases outside the gene matches. Drawing the rest from reference TRBV19 and TRBJ1-1, the complete variable domain is DGGITQSPKYLFRKEGQNVTLSCEQNLNHDAMYWYRQDPGQGLRLIYYSQIVNDFQKGDIAEGYSVSREKKESFPLTVTSAQKNPTAFYLCASSIRRGLQGTEAFFGQGTRLTVV.